A single sample gave rise to the 12 T cell receptor beta chains below, sequenced in a study of shared clonotypes between healthy human individuals. CD8 cells classed as naive were CD45RO-negative and positively selected for CCR7, excluding terminally differentiated effector memory CD45RA+ cells. Here immunoSEQ multiplex PCR was the method, and the copy in TCRdb shows in-frame clones only, minus some. The sample has around 2.1 million clones, about 93% seen once; the top ten hold roughly 1.8%. What was sequenced was naive CD8+ T cells from PBMCs. The origin of the receptors is a man aged 18 to 30 in good health. Some clones in this sample may be carry-over from other donors' samples.

This sequence joins TRBV19 and TRBJ2-7; TRBD2 aligns across 8 bases. V shed 4 bases, J shed 1 base, and the junction held 6 bases outside the gene matches. This CDR3 region has 15 residues. The germline gives CDR1 LNHDA, CDR2 SQIVND (reference sequence). CDR3 coding DNA: TGTGCCAGTAGTACCCTTCCGGGAGGGTCCTACGAGCAGTACTTC. This encodes CASSTLPGGSYEQYF.

This rearrangement joins TRBV5-5 to TRBJ2-6; TRBD2 matches at 15 bases. The CDR3 extends over 19 amino acids. V gave up 3 bases and J gave up 4 bases; unmatched junction bases: 8. The germline V gene has CDR1 SGHKS and CDR2 YYEKEE (reference sequence). The CDR3 coding sequence is TGTGCCAGCAGCTCGCGGACTAGCGGGAGGGCTGGAGGGGCCAACGTCCTGACTTTC. As protein: CASSSRTSGRAGGANVLTF.

This clone came up a few times. The rearrangement uses TRBV11-2 and TRBJ1-1, with D hard to call. Germline V gene sequence: CDR1 SGHAT, CDR2 FQNNGV. The CDR3 covers 14 residues. V lost 3 bases to trimming and J lost 4 bases, with 12 bases between them. The CDR3 spells CASSFTGTGTEAFF. Here the CDR3 DNA reads TGTGCCAGCAGCTTTACCGGAACCGGCACTGAAGCTTTCTTT.

CDR3 in DNA: TGCAGCGTTGAGTTGTTGGAACTAGCGTACACAGATACGCAGTATTTT. Protein sequence: CSVELLELAYTDTQYF. The V gene is TRBV29-1, the J gene TRBJ2-3; 7 bases map to TRBD2. The length of the CDR3 is 16 residues. The ends lost 3 bases at V and 2 bases at J; junction bases unmatched: 11. Germline CDR1 is SQVTM and CDR2 is ANQGSEA.

This chain connects TRBV4-2 to TRBJ1-1, with 8 bases that match TRBD1. The V gene's germline CDR1 is LGHNA and CDR2 YNFKEQ. V shed 0 bases and J 5 bases; nucleotides not matched to a gene: 14. The CDR3 totals 18 residues. The CDR3 bases are TGTGCCAGCAGCCAAGATCTGGACAGGGAGAGTGTATCGACTGAAGCTTTCTTT. Encoded protein: CASSQDLDRESVSTEAFF.

The chain links TRBV6-6 to TRBJ1-1; unclear D gene. The CDR3 is 16 amino acids. Germline-derived CDR1 and CDR2 are MNHNY and SVGAGI (reference sequence). The V end lost 2 bases, the J end lost 1 base, and 14 bases lay between the germline ends. CDR3 in DNA: TGTGCCAGCAGTTACCACACAAGCCCGTGGAACACTGAAGCTTTCTTT. It yields the protein CASSYHTSPWNTEAFF.

A note on this clone: Other DNA sequences within the sample encode an identical CDR3. V is TRBV28 and J is TRBJ2-7; no clear D gene. V was pared by 2 bases and J by 2 bases, with 7 bases between. Germline CDR1 and CDR2: MDHEN and SYDVKM. The CDR3 is made up of 13 amino acids. Here the CDR3 DNA reads TGTGCCAGCAGTTTACCCCGTACCTACGAGCAGTACTTC. The encoded protein is CASSLPRTYEQYF. The full variable domain, in which reference TRBV28 and TRBJ2-7 provide the parts outside the CDR3, is DVKVTQSSRYLVKRTGEKVFLECVQDMDHENMFWYRQDPGLGLRLIYFSYDVKMKEKGDIPEGYSVSREKKERFSLILESASTNQTSMYLCASSLPRTYEQYFGPGTRLTVT.

The chain links TRBV7-6 to TRBJ2-7; 12 positions match TRBD1. Germline V lookup: CDR1 SGHVS, CDR2 FNYEAQ. After removal of 2 bases from V and 2 bases from J, the junction contained 13 bases not matched to a gene. CDR3 length: 19 amino acids. The CDR3 DNA sequence: TGTGCCAGCAGCTTATCTCCAAATTCCGGGACAGGGGGCCCCTACGAGCAGTACTTC. This codes for CASSLSPNSGTGGPYEQYF.

The chain links TRBV6-6 to TRBJ2-1, with 10 positions matching TRBD1. Germline V gene data show CDR1 as MNHNY and CDR2 as SVGAGI (reference sequence). J was trimmed by 7 bases and V by 8 bases; bases with no gene match: 5. The CDR3 is made up of 13 amino acids. The CDR3 reads CASLDRGRNEQFF. CDR3 DNA: TGTGCCAGCTTAGACAGGGGGCGAAATGAGCAGTTCTTC.

This clone came up once. The gene calls are TRBV18 and TRBJ2-6; 9 bases fit TRBD1. The CDR3 loop spans 20 amino acids. CDR1 is KGHSH, CDR2 LQKENI, per germline. V lost 3 bases and J lost 0; bases outside the gene matches: 12. The CDR3 bases are TGTGCCAGCTCACCCCTGGGCGGACAGGGGCTCTTCTCTGGGGCCAACGTCCTGACTTTC. Residues: CASSPLGGQGLFSGANVLTF. Using reference TRBV18 and TRBJ2-6 for the parts outside the CDR3, the full variable domain is NAGVMQNPRHLVRRRGQEARLRCSPMKGHSHVYWYRQLPEEGLKFMVYLQKENIIDESGMPKERFSAEFPKEGPSILRIQQVVRGDSAAYFCASSPLGGQGLFSGANVLTFGAGSRLTVL.

This rearrangement joins TRBV28 to TRBJ1-6; D may be TRBD1 (5 bases). The germline V gene encodes CDR1 MDHEN and CDR2 SYDVKM. V was cut by 10 bases and J by 8 bases, with 18 bases left in between. The CDR3 spans 14 residues. In DNA, the CDR3 is TGTGCCACCCAAGGCATGCAGGGAGATTCACCCCTCCACTTT. Its translation: CATQGMQGDSPLHF.

This chain uses TRBV10-3 with TRBJ1-5; D might be TRBD1 (6 bases). Trimming removed 3 bases at V and 5 bases at J, with 11 bases between. This CDR3 region has 14 residues. CDR1 is ENHRY, CDR2 SYGVKD, per germline. The CDR3 is CAISEGQPHQPQHF. In DNA form, the CDR3 reads TGTGCCATCAGTGAAGGACAGCCTCATCAGCCCCAGCATTTT.